The 32 T cell receptor beta chains presented below share a single source sample, sequenced in a study of breast tumors, draining lymph nodes, adjacent tissues. In TCRdb, the multiplex PCR reads were re-called with MiXCR into one record per CDR3 protein. The data contain about 200,000 distinct CDR3 sequences, under 35% of them seen just once; the ten biggest clones take up 3.6%. Samples came from axillary lymph nodes draining the breast cancer. The sample consisted of axillary lymph node tissue. The receptors originated from a female donor with breast cancer. Some clones in this sample may be carry-over from other donors' samples.

On this clonotype itself: An end of the junction differs from the germline gene, which may be a read error. This chain joins TRBV7-2 and TRBJ2-3; 9 bases fit TRBD2. The CDR3 loop spans 17 amino acids. Per the germline V gene, CDR1 is SGHTA and CDR2 is FQGNSA. The CDR3 here is CASSQAHRGGGADPQYF. The CDR3 bases are TGTGCCAGCAGCCAAGCCCACCGGGGCGGGGGGGCAGATCCGCAGTATTTT.

This clonotype was recorded many times. The chain couples TRBV18 to TRBJ2-5, with no clear D. V was pared by 1 base and J by 5 bases, with 8 bases between. This CDR3 has 13 amino acids. The V gene's germline CDR1 is KGHSH and CDR2 LQKENI. The DNA of the CDR3 is TGTGCCAGCTCACCACTCAACGCCGAGACCCAGTACTTC. This sequence encodes CASSPLNAETQYF.

This clonotype was counted many times. The chain joins TRBV5-1 to TRBJ2-2; possibly TRBD2 for D (6 bases). Germline loops: CDR1 SGHRS, CDR2 YFSETQ. The CDR3 has 15 residues. The V and J ends lost 4 bases and 0 bases respectively, with 10 bases between them. The chain's CDR3 is CASSRRDANTGELFF. The DNA for the CDR3 is TGCGCCAGCAGCCGGAGGGATGCGAACACCGGGGAGCTGTTTTTT.

This clonotype has ten or more counts. The chain has TRBV5-1 and TRBJ2-5; 9 positions agree with TRBD2. The trim removed 2 bases at V and 5 bases at J, leaving 10 bases unmatched. The CDR3 is 16 residues long. Per the germline V gene, CDR1 is SGHRS and CDR2 is YFSETQ. The CDR3 spells CASSLSRRGGRETQYF. DNA for the CDR3: TGCGCCAGCAGCTTATCCCGGCGGGGGGGCCGCGAGACCCAGTACTTC.

This clonotype was seen at least ten times. The genes are TRBV20-1 and TRBJ2-3; possibly TRBD1 or TRBD2 for D (5 bases each). V was cut by 1 base and J by 6 bases, with 5 bases left in between. The CDR3 runs 11 residues. Germline V gives CDR1 DFQATT, CDR2 SNEGSKA (reference sequence). The CDR3: CSARGGDTQYF. The CDR3 nucleotides read TGCAGTGCTAGAGGGGGGGATACGCAGTATTTT.

The chain has TRBV12-5 and TRBJ2-1; 13 bases are shared with TRBD2. V was pared by 5 bases and J by 7 bases, with 5 bases of the junction left unmatched. This CDR3 contains 15 residues. The germline V gene has CDR1 LGHNT and CDR2 FRNRAP. The CDR3 DNA reads as TGTGCTAGTGGTGAACTAGCGGGGGGGAAAAATGAGCAGTTCTTC. It specifies CASGELAGGKNEQFF.

This clonotype was observed many times. The chain combines TRBV7-2 with TRBJ1-4; D remains unclear. The length of the CDR3 is 14 residues. Germline V gene data show CDR1 as SGHTA and CDR2 as FQGNSA. V was shortened by 1 base and J by 3 bases, with 6 bases between the two germline ends. The CDR3, as DNA: TGTGCCAGCAGCTTAGACGGAGCTAATGAAAAACTGTTTTTT. Protein: CASSLDGANEKLFF.

In its sample, this clonotype was seen many times. This rearrangement joins TRBV6-1 to TRBJ2-5, with D perhaps matching TRBD2 (7 bases). CDR3 length: 15 residues. Trimming shortened V by 6 bases and J by 1 base, and 15 bases separated the two germline ends. Germline-derived CDR1 and CDR2 are MNHNS and SASEGT. The CDR3 loop reads CASRGGSGGQETQYF. DNA of the CDR3: TGTGCCAGCAGAGGGGGGTCGGGGGGCCAAGAGACCCAGTACTTC.

This clonotype was counted many times. The CDR3 protein is CSARDETRRDQPQHF. The CDR3 DNA is TGCAGTGCTAGAGATGAAACGAGGAGGGATCAGCCCCAGCATTTT. This chain links TRBV20-1 with TRBJ1-5; the D is unclear. V was shortened by 0 bases and J by 5 bases, with 14 bases between the two germline ends. The CDR3 runs 15 residues. Germline V lookup: CDR1 DFQATT, CDR2 SNEGSKA (reference sequence).

This clonotype was picked up a small number of times. The chain links TRBV11-2 to TRBJ2-7; D remains ambiguous. CDR1 and CDR2 from the germline V gene are SGHAT and FQNNGV. The length of the CDR3 is 16 residues. Trimming took off 0 bases at V and 0 bases at J, with 12 bases between the two ends. The CDR3 sequence: CASSLDRAQSSYEQYF. The CDR3, as DNA: TGTGCCAGCAGCTTAGATCGGGCGCAGTCCTCCTACGAGCAGTACTTC. The full variable domain, its missing parts supplied by reference TRBV11-2 and TRBJ2-7, is EAGVAQSPRYKIIEKRQSVAFWCNPISGHATLYWYQQILGQGPKLLIQFQNNGVVDDSQLPKDRFSAERLKGVDSTLKIQPAKLEDSAVYLCASSLDRAQSSYEQYFGPGTRLTVT.

The V gene is TRBV20-1, the J gene TRBJ1-4; D may be TRBD1 (5 bases). Per germline, CDR1 DFQATT and CDR2 SNEGSKA (reference sequence). V gave up 2 bases and J gave up 5 bases, with 15 bases separating them. The CDR3 is made up of 15 amino acids. The CDR3 coding sequence is TGCAGTGCTAGAAAAGCGGGGGGACTAAATGAAAAACTGTTTTTT. This sequence encodes CSARKAGGLNEKLFF.

This clonotype turned up a few times. This may stem from a read error, because a much larger clone lies one nucleotide away. The CDR3 bases are TGTGCCAGCAGCGTCCAACAGGGGGGTGGTTCACCCCCCCACTTT. This sequence encodes CASSVQQGGGSPPHF. The V gene is TRBV9, the J gene TRBJ1-6; 8 nucleotides align to TRBD1. The CDR3 is made up of 15 amino acids. Germline V gives CDR1 SGDLS, CDR2 YYNGEE.

This clonotype appeared a few times. The V gene is TRBV5-1, the J gene TRBJ1-1; D is possibly TRBD1 (5 bases). The CDR3 runs to 15 residues. The V gene's germline CDR1 is SGHRS and CDR2 YFSETQ. V lost 6 bases, J lost 3 bases, and 18 bases lay in between. The CDR3 sequence is CASTGGRDRDTEAFF. CDR3 sequence (DNA): TGCGCCAGCACCGGTGGTCGGGACCGAGACACTGAAGCTTTCTTT.

In its sample, this clonotype was seen many times. The V call is TRBV5-5, the J call TRBJ2-3; 14 bases align to TRBD2. The CDR3 is made up of 20 amino acids. V lost 5 bases, J lost 2 bases, and 16 bases stayed unmatched. Germline-derived CDR1 and CDR2 are SGHKS and YYEKEE (reference sequence). CDR3: CASRGGTGLAGVGITDTQYF. CDR3 nucleotide sequence: TGTGCCAGCAGGGGGGGAACGGGACTAGCGGGAGTCGGGATCACAGATACGCAGTATTTT.

J is TRBJ1-2 and V is TRBV24-1; 7 nucleotides line up with TRBD1. Germline assignment: CDR1 KGHDR and CDR2 SFDVKD. Trimming took 5 bases from V and 7 from J; bases not matched to a gene: 12. This CDR3 comprises 15 residues. DNA of the CDR3: TGTGCCACCAGTGCCCGGGACAGCCTTGTTGGTGGCTACACCTTC. This gives the protein CATSARDSLVGGYTF.

Many counts were recorded for this clonotype. This chain connects TRBV24-1 to TRBJ2-1; D unclear. The germline V gene has CDR1 KGHDR and CDR2 SFDVKD. CDR3 length: 14 amino acids. The V end was cut by 0 bases, the J end by 8 bases, with 10 bases between. DNA for the CDR3: TGTGCCACCAGTGATTTGTGGGGAAAGGATGAGCAGTTCTTC. This translates into CATSDLWGKDEQFF.

This clonotype was observed many times. V and J are TRBV7-2 and TRBJ2-1; D remains ambiguous. V lost 5 bases and J lost 3, with 11 bases in between. The CDR3 length is 14 residues. Germline CDR1 SGHTA, CDR2 FQGNSA. CDR3: CASSPQRLYNEQFF. The CDR3 nucleotides read TGTGCCAGCAGCCCCCAGCGACTCTACAATGAGCAGTTCTTC. The full variable domain, rest sourced from reference TRBV7-2 and TRBJ2-1, is GAGVSQSPSNKVTEKGKDVELRCDPISGHTALYWYRQSLGQGLEFLIYFQGNSAPDKSGLPSDRFSAERTGGSVSTLTIQRTQQEDSAVYLCASSPQRLYNEQFFGPGTRLTVL.

This clonotype was detected once. The chain links TRBV9 to TRBJ2-1; TRBD2 aligns across 8 bases. Looked up from germline, CDR1 is SGDLS and CDR2 is YYNGEE. The CDR3 totals 16 residues. With 2 bases clipped from V and 3 bases from J, the junction kept 7 bases outside the gene matches. The DNA for the CDR3 is TGTGCCAGCAGCGTCTCGGGACTAGGGTTCTACAATGAGCAGTTCTTC. Amino acid sequence: CASSVSGLGFYNEQFF.

This clonotype was seen at least ten times. The rearrangement links TRBV7-9 to TRBJ1-6; no firm D call. Between the trimmed V and J ends, which lost 5 bases and 9 bases, there was a span of 8 bases. Germline V gene lookup returns CDR1 SEHNR and CDR2 FQNEAQ (reference sequence). The CDR3 loop spans 12 amino acids. As DNA, the CDR3 is TGTGCCAGCAGCCTCGGCGGTTCACCCCTCCACTTT. This gives the protein CASSLGGSPLHF. Full variable domain (rest looked up from reference TRBV7-9 and TRBJ1-6): DTGVSQNPRHKITKRGQNVTFRCDPISEHNRLYWYRQTLGQGPEFLTYFQNEAQLEKSRLLSDRFSAERPKGSFSTLEIQRTEQGDSAMYLCASSLGGSPLHFGNGTRLTVT.

The chain combines TRBV2 with TRBJ1-5; possibly TRBD1 for D (6 bases). V lost 5 bases, J lost 4 bases, and 15 bases lay in between. The CDR3 covers 15 residues. Germline V gene lookup returns CDR1 SNHLY and CDR2 FYNNEI. CDR3 loop: CASSLAQGGNQPQHF. CDR3 DNA sequence: TGTGCCAGCAGTTTGGCACAGGGAGGGAATCAGCCCCAGCATTTT.

This clonotype was found many times. V is TRBV4-2 and J is TRBJ2-6, with D tentatively TRBD1 (6 bases). Between the trimmed V and J ends, which lost 3 bases and 1 base, there was a span of 7 bases. The CDR3 contains 15 residues. CDR1 and CDR2 (germline): LGHNA, YNFKEQ. The CDR3 here is CASSQRGSGANVLTF. In DNA, the CDR3 is TGTGCCAGCAGCCAGAGGGGGTCTGGGGCCAACGTCCTGACTTTC.

This clonotype came up many times. CDR3 residues: CASSLVSGVVYEQYF. In DNA form, the CDR3 reads TGTGCCAGCAGCTTAGTTTCAGGGGTTGTGTACGAGCAGTACTTC. V gene TRBV7-8 combines with J gene TRBJ2-7, with D possibly TRBD1 on 6 matching bases. CDR1 SGHVS and CDR2 FQNEAQ come from the germline V gene. This CDR3 has 15 residues. The V gene lost 1 base and the J gene lost 4 bases, with 14 bases spanning the gap.

V is TRBV7-3 and J is TRBJ2-5, with 7 positions matching TRBD2. Germline CDR1 reads SGHTA; CDR2 reads FQGTGA. This CDR3 is built from 15 residues. The junction had 2 bases not matched to a gene; V was cut back by 0 bases and J by 1 base. CDR3 sequence: CASSLTRGSQETQYF. The CDR3 DNA reads TGTGCCAGCAGCTTAACGCGGGGGAGCCAAGAGACCCAGTACTTC.

This chain links TRBV28 with TRBJ2-3; a weak D match, TRBD2 (7 bases). Germline CDR1 is MDHEN and CDR2 is SYDVKM. V was pared by 8 bases and J by 4 bases, with 19 bases between. This CDR3 is 15 amino acids long. The CDR3: CASSPWGGNADTQYF. In DNA form, the CDR3 reads TGTGCCAGCTCGCCATGGGGGGGCAACGCAGATACGCAGTATTTT.

The gene calls are TRBV2 and TRBJ2-7; 8 nucleotides line up with TRBD1. CDR1 and CDR2 from the germline V gene are SNHLY and FYNNEI. There are 14 residues in the CDR3. Losses at the gene ends were 4 bases for V and 3 bases for J; bases not matched to a gene: 5. CDR3 protein: CASSVTGGNYEQYF. The CDR3 bases are TGTGCCAGCAGTGTAACAGGGGGGAACTACGAGCAGTACTTC. Combining the CDR3 with reference TRBV2 and TRBJ2-7 gives the whole variable domain EPEVTQTPSHQVTQMGQEVILRCVPISNHLYFYWYRQILGQKVEFLVSFYNNEISEKSEIFDDQFSVERPDGSNFTLKIRSTKLEDSAMYFCASSVTGGNYEQYFGPGTRLTVT.

A note on this clonotype: This may be a read error: a much more frequent sequence differs by one nucleotide. The chain has TRBV6-5 and TRBJ1-2, with D perhaps TRBD1 (5 bases). The CDR3 is 14 residues long. Germline CDR1 reads MNHEY; CDR2 reads SVGAGI. Here the CDR3 reads CASRPGLTNYSYTF. The CDR3 DNA sequence: TGTGCCAGCAGGCCGGGACTAACTAACTATAGCTACACCTTC.

The chain joins TRBV20-1 to TRBJ2-5, with D perhaps TRBD2 (5 bases). Trimming removed 5 bases at V and 2 bases at J, with 18 bases between. Germline V gene data show CDR1 as DFQATT and CDR2 as SNEGSKA (reference sequence). The CDR3 is 15 amino acids. Written as DNA, the CDR3 is TGCAGTGCTTCCTCCGAGGGAGTCCGGCAAGAGACCCAGTACTTC. It yields the protein CSASSEGVRQETQYF.

This chain links TRBV29-1 with TRBJ1-5; D is perhaps TRBD1 (5 bases). The germline V and J ends were trimmed by 2 bases and 2 bases, with 10 bases remaining between them. This CDR3 spans 14 amino acids. CDR1 and CDR2 (germline): SQVTM, ANQGSEA. CDR3 in amino acids: CSVESGGGNQPQHF. DNA of the CDR3: TGCAGCGTTGAAAGCGGGGGGGGCAATCAGCCCCAGCATTTT.

In this sample, this clonotype turned up many times. J is TRBJ1-6 and V is TRBV19; D is possibly TRBD1 (6 bases). In germline, CDR1 is LNHDA, CDR2 SQIVND (reference sequence). Between the trimmed V and J ends, which lost 3 bases and 7 bases, there was a span of 13 bases. The CDR3 spans 15 residues. DNA of the CDR3: TGTGCCAGTAGTATCTTCGTGGACAGCAATTCACCCCTCCACTTT. Encoded protein: CASSIFVDSNSPLHF.

This clonotype was seen repeatedly, ten times or more. This chain links TRBV7-8 with TRBJ1-4; no definite D call. Trimming cost V 1 base and J 0 bases, with 15 bases left between them. This CDR3 is 18 amino acids long. The germline V gene has CDR1 SGHVS and CDR2 FQNEAQ. In DNA form, the CDR3 reads TGTGCCAGCAGCTTAGGGAGAGCCTTGTCTGCAACTAATGAAAAACTGTTTTTT. This translates into CASSLGRALSATNEKLFF.

The chain is built from TRBV29-1 and TRBJ2-5, with 9 bases fitting TRBD1. V was pared by 4 bases and J by 9 bases, with 12 bases of the junction left unmatched. CDR1 is SQVTM, CDR2 ANQGSEA, per germline. This CDR3 region has 14 residues. The CDR3 here is CSVGDRVKGQPQYF. The CDR3 nucleotides are TGCAGCGTTGGGGACAGGGTAAAAGGGCAGCCCCAGTACTTC.

The table lists this clonotype with many counts. This chain connects TRBV7-9 to TRBJ1-2, with unresolved D. CDR1 and CDR2 (germline): SEHNR, FQNEAQ (reference sequence). V gave up 2 bases and J gave up 5 bases, with 6 bases separating them. The CDR3 length is 12 residues. The CDR3 sequence is CASSLTEYGYTF. In DNA form, the CDR3 reads TGTGCCAGCAGCTTAACTGAGTATGGCTACACCTTC. Combining the CDR3 with reference TRBV7-9 and TRBJ1-2 gives the whole variable domain DTGVSQNPRHKITKRGQNVTFRCDPISEHNRLYWYRQTLGQGPEFLTYFQNEAQLEKSRLLSDRFSAERPKGSFSTLEIQRTEQGDSAMYLCASSLTEYGYTFGSGTRLTVV.